What follows describes a single T cell receptor (beta chain). As yet, its antigen is unknown. The source of the sample is a study of identical twins. A single record per CDR3 protein comes from TCRdb applying MiXCR to the 5' RACE reads. The sample has 1.5 million to 2 million distinct CDR3 sequences, around 33% seen once. Germline V CDR1 and CDR2: SQVTM, ANQGSEA. The ends lost 6 bases at V and 11 bases at J; junction bases unmatched: 16. CDR3 length: 14 amino acids. Study conclusions and caveats: Memory repertoires lacked the insertion deficit that abundant cord blood beta clonotypes showed. For monozygotic twins, models underestimated out-of-frame TCR alpha sharing. Invariant cells of the MAIT and iNKT types might have partly distorted the zero-insertion analyses.

The gene calls are TRBV29-1 and TRBJ2-5, with 9 bases lining up with TRBD1. The TCR originated in a newborn girl in good health. Sequenced: cord blood. CDR3 residues: CSVSGTGLHNEQYF. For the CDR3, the DNA is TGCAGCGTCTCCGGGACAGGGCTCCACAATGAGCAGTACTTC.